This record covers a single TCR beta chain. Its antigen is not known. A much more abundant neighbour one base away suggests this may be a read error. This CDR3 fails to terminate in the conserved phenylalanine or tryptophan, so it likely reflects a read error. Three rounds of nested PCR, following a modified ARM-PCR protocol, produced the TCRbeta library. TCRdb reanalysed the multiplex PCR reads using MiXCR and keeps one entry per CDR3 protein. The data contain roughly 82,000 distinct CDR3 sequences, about 77% of them seen just once; the ten biggest clones take up roughly 22%. CDR3 length: 14 residues. The germline gives CDR1 MDHEN, CDR2 SYDVKM. V gave up 11 bases and J gave up 7 bases, with 18 bases separating them. This sample's RNA came from whole unsorted tissue. Distant lung tissue was collected more than 3 cm away from the tumor edge. Chemotherapy-naive patients with new lung cancer underwent thoracic surgery in China, August–late 2014.

The data belong to a study of tumor and adjacent non-tumor tissue in lung cancer. Findings of the study overall: Shorter survival was associated with higher TCR diversity in tumors. Tumor tissue had significantly higher TCR diversity than normal lung.

V and J are TRBV28 and TRBJ1-6, with TRBD1 as a possible D gene (5 bases). The sequenced sample consisted of distant non-tumor lung tissue. The sequence came from a woman aged 50 to 65 with non-small cell lung cancer. The CDR3 region is CAGTAGWENSPLHI. CDR3 nucleotide sequence: TGTGCCGGCACGGCAGGGTGGGAGAATTCACCCCTCCACATT.